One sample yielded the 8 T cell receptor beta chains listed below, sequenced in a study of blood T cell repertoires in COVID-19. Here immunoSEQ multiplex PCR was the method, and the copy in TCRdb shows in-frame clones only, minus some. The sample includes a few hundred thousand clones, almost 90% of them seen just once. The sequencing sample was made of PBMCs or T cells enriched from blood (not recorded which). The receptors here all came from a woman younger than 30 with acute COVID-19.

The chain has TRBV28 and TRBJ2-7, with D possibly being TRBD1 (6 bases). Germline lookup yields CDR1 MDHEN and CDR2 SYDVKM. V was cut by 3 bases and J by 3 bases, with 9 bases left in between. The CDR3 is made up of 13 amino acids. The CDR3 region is CASSLGQVYEQYF. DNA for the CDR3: TGTGCCAGCAGTTTGGGACAAGTCTACGAGCAGTACTTC.

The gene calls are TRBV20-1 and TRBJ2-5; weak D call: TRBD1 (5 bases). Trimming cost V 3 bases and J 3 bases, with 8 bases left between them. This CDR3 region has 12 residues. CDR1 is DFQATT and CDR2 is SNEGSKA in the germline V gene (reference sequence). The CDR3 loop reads CSASTREETQYF. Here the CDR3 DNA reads TGCAGTGCTAGTACCAGGGAAGAGACCCAGTACTTC.

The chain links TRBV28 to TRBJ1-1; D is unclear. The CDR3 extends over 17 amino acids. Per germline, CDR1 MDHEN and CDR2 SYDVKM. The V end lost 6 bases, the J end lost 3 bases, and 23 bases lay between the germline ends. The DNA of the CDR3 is TGTGCCAGCAGGCTCCCCGGCGCCCCGGGTTTGGACACTGAAGCTTTCTTT. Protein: CASRLPGAPGLDTEAFF.

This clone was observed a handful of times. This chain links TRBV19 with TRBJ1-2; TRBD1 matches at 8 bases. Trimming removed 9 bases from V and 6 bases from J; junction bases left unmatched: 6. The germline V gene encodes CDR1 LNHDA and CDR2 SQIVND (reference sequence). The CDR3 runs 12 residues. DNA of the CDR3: TGTGCCAGCTTACAGGGGGGGGATGGCTACACCTTC. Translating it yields CASLQGGDGYTF.

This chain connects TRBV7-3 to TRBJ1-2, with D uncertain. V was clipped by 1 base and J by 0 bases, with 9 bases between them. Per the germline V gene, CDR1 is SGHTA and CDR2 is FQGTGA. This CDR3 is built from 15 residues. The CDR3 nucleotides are TGTGCCAGCAGCTTAAGGCAGGAAGCTAACTATGGCTACACCTTC. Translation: CASSLRQEANYGYTF.

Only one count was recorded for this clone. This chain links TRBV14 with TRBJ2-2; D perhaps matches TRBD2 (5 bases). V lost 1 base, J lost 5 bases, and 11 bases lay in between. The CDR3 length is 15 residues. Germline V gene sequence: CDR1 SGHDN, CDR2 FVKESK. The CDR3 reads CASSQVLGSTGELFF. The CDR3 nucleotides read TGTGCCAGCAGCCAAGTCCTGGGGAGTACCGGGGAGCTGTTTTTT.

CDR3 protein: CASSRGLASGGELFF. CDR3 nucleotide sequence: TGTGCCAGCAGTCGGGGACTAGCAAGTGGCGGGGAGCTGTTTTTT. The chain employs TRBV27 and TRBJ2-2; 9 bases line up with TRBD2. Per the germline V gene, CDR1 is MNHEY and CDR2 is SMNVEV (reference sequence). The CDR3 consists of 15 residues. J was trimmed by 7 bases and V by 5 bases; bases with no gene match: 8.

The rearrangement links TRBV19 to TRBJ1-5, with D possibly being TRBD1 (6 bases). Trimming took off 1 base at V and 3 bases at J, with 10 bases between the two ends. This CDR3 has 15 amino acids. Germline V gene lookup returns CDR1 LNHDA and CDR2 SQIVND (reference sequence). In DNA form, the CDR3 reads TGTGCCAGTAGTATAGGGAGGACAGTCAATCAGCCCCAGCATTTT. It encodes CASSIGRTVNQPQHF. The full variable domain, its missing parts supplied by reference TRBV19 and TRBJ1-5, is DGGITQSPKYLFRKEGQNVTLSCEQNLNHDAMYWYRQDPGQGLRLIYYSQIVNDFQKGDIAEGYSVSREKKESFPLTVTSAQKNPTAFYLCASSIGRTVNQPQHFGDGTRLSIL.